Below are 30 T cell receptor beta chains sequenced from a single sample in a study of T cell repertoires in cytomegalovirus infection. TCRdb recomputed calls from the reads with MiXCR, one row per CDR3 protein. The sample yields about 740,000 distinct CDR3 sequences, 35% to 45% seen once. The specimen was PBMCs. Receptors originate from a human donor in good health (CMV status not recorded). Some clones in this sample may be carry-over from other donors' samples.

The chain links TRBV29-1 to TRBJ1-1; 7 bases line up with TRBD1. Per the germline V gene, CDR1 is SQVTM and CDR2 is ANQGSEA. This CDR3 region has 13 residues. Unmatched junction bases numbered 7, after V lost 5 bases and J lost 4 bases. The CDR3 sequence: CSVLGGASTEAFF. In nucleotides, the CDR3 is TGCAGCGTTTTAGGGGGCGCGAGCACTGAAGCTTTCTTT.

The chain uses TRBV5-4 and TRBJ1-4; D gene ambiguous. Germline V lookup: CDR1 SGHNT, CDR2 YYREEE (reference sequence). The CDR3 contains 16 residues. Trimming removed 0 bases from V and 7 bases from J, with 16 bases in between. The CDR3 spells CASSLAGIPRAEKLFF. In nucleotides, the CDR3 is TGTGCCAGCAGCTTGGCCGGGATTCCTCGCGCTGAAAAACTGTTTTTT.

The V gene is TRBV27, the J gene TRBJ1-5, with 7 bases lining up with TRBD1. The germline gives CDR1 MNHEY, CDR2 SMNVEV (reference sequence). The CDR3 runs 15 residues. V shed 5 bases, J shed 7 bases, and the junction held 11 bases outside the gene matches. CDR3 DNA sequence: TGTGCCAGCAGTCCACGACAGGGAGGTGGACAGCCCCAGCATTTT. Amino acids: CASSPRQGGGQPQHF.

This clonotype has just a few counts. This chain connects TRBV19 to TRBJ2-3; possibly TRBD2 for D (6 bases). This CDR3 comprises 13 residues. Germline CDR1 LNHDA, CDR2 SQIVND (reference sequence). The V and J ends lost 0 bases and 6 bases respectively, with 7 bases between them. In DNA form, the CDR3 reads TGTGCCAGTAGTATAGATCGGGGGGATACGCAGTATTTT. Its protein is CASSIDRGDTQYF.

The chain couples TRBV15 to TRBJ2-1, with 8 bases lining up with TRBD2. The CDR3 covers 17 residues. Germline loops: CDR1 LNHNV, CDR2 YYDKDF (reference sequence). The junction had 4 bases not matched to a gene; V was cut back by 0 bases and J by 0 bases. CDR3 in DNA: TGTGCCACCAGCAGAGACCGGGGGGGCGGCTCCTACAATGAGCAGTTCTTC. The encoded protein is CATSRDRGGGSYNEQFF.

This clonotype was counted a few times. The chain carries TRBV6-2 or TRBV6-3 and TRBJ2-7; perhaps TRBD2 as D (6 bases). The CDR3 length is 14 residues. The germline V and J ends were trimmed by 2 bases and 6 bases, with 14 bases remaining between them. Germline loops: CDR1 MNHEY, CDR2 SVGEGT. The CDR3 sequence is CASSYASAGVEQYF. Here the CDR3 DNA reads TGTGCCAGCAGTTACGCTAGCGCTGGGGTCGAGCAGTACTTC.

This clonotype was observed many times. V and J are TRBV27 and TRBJ2-2; 7 bases fit TRBD1. CDR3 length equals 14 residues. V was clipped by 6 bases and J by 7 bases; unmatched bases: 8. Per the germline V gene, CDR1 is MNHEY and CDR2 is SMNVEV (reference sequence). CDR3 in amino acids: CASRRDAGGGELFF. The CDR3 bases are TGTGCCAGCAGGAGGGATGCAGGGGGCGGGGAGCTGTTTTTT.

The rearrangement joins TRBV7-6 to TRBJ1-1; D not certain. The germline CDR1 and CDR2 sequences are SGHVS and FNYEAQ. Trimming stripped 6 bases from V and 1 base from J, with 15 bases between. The CDR3 spans 15 residues. This chain's CDR3 is CASSLYEGSNTEAFF. DNA of the CDR3: TGTGCCAGCAGTTTGTACGAAGGGTCGAACACTGAAGCTTTCTTT.

The chain recombines TRBV7-3 with TRBJ1-1, with D unresolved. Between the trimmed V and J ends, which lost 0 bases and 1 base, there was a span of 12 bases. The CDR3 extends over 16 amino acids. Germline assignment: CDR1 SGHTA and CDR2 FQGTGA. As DNA, the CDR3 is TGTGCCAGCAGCTTAACTCGGTGGCCCCGGAACACTGAAGCTTTCTTT. Amino acid sequence: CASSLTRWPRNTEAFF.

The rearrangement uses TRBV29-1 and TRBJ1-1; D is undetermined. There are 11 residues in the CDR3. V lost 6 bases to trimming and J lost 1 base, with 6 bases between them. From germline, CDR1 is SQVTM and CDR2 ANQGSEA. This chain's CDR3 is CSVHQNTEAFF. The CDR3 coding sequence is TGCAGCGTACATCAGAACACTGAAGCTTTCTTT.

There are a few counts of this clonotype. The V call is TRBV5-1, the J call TRBJ2-7; D perhaps matches TRBD1 (6 bases). Germline V lookup: CDR1 SGHRS, CDR2 YFSETQ. V dropped 0 bases and J dropped 3 bases, with 16 bases sitting between them. This CDR3 is 16 amino acids long. Here the CDR3 reads CASSLAPGDKHYEQYF. CDR3 nucleotides: TGCGCCAGCAGCTTGGCCCCCGGGGACAAGCACTACGAGCAGTACTTC. The full variable domain, completed using reference TRBV5-1 and TRBJ2-7, is KAGVTQTPRYLIKTRGQQVTLSCSPISGHRSVSWYQQTPGQGLQFLFEYFSETQRNKGNFPGRFSGRQFSNSRSEMNVSTLELGDSALYLCASSLAPGDKHYEQYFGPGTRLTVT.

Regarding this clonotype: A junction end diverges from the germline sequence, so it may reflect a read error. The chain joins TRBV28 to TRBJ1-2; D remains ambiguous. The CDR3 sequence is 14 residues long. The germline CDR1 and CDR2 sequences are MDHEN and SYDVKM. The CDR3 reads CASSRKRNTYGYTF. The CDR3 DNA follows: TGTGCCAGCTCCCGAAAGAGAAACACCTATGGCTATACCTTC.

This clonotype came up a few times. The V and J genes are TRBV7-8 and TRBJ2-2; tentative D call: TRBD1 (5 bases). V was trimmed by 8 bases and J by 5 bases, leaving 15 bases between them. Germline CDR1 reads SGHVS; CDR2 reads FQNEAQ. The length of the CDR3 is 14 residues. The CDR3 reads CASYAQGWTGELFF. CDR3 in DNA: TGTGCCAGCTATGCCCAGGGATGGACCGGGGAGCTGTTTTTT.

This clonotype was detected only once. The chain couples TRBV12-3 or TRBV12-4 to TRBJ1-6; D gene unclear. The CDR3 runs to 14 residues. Trimming stripped 6 bases from V and 8 bases from J, with 14 bases between. CDR3 region: CASRRGIRHSPLHF. Written as DNA, the CDR3 is TGTGCCAGCAGACGAGGGATCCGCCATTCACCCCTCCACTTT.

This clonotype was counted a few times. The V gene is TRBV24-1, the J gene TRBJ2-1; 7 bases line up with TRBD1. Unmatched junction bases numbered 10, after V lost 3 bases and J lost 9 bases. The CDR3 has 15 amino acids. Germline loops: CDR1 KGHDR, CDR2 SFDVKD. CDR3 protein: CATSDLDRTAGEQFF. The CDR3 DNA sequence: TGTGCCACCAGTGATCTGGACAGGACGGCCGGTGAGCAGTTCTTC.

This clonotype was recorded at least ten times. The chain has TRBV7-8 and TRBJ1-2, with D tentatively TRBD1 (5 bases). Germline assignment: CDR1 SGHVS and CDR2 FQNEAQ. The CDR3 consists of 13 residues. The V and J ends lost 1 base and 6 bases respectively, with 9 bases between them. DNA for the CDR3: TGTGCCAGCAGCTTAGTCAGGGCTAATGGCTACACCTTC. Protein sequence: CASSLVRANGYTF.

Concerning this clonotype itself: With a much larger clone just one base away, this may be a read error. The chain joins TRBV7-8 to TRBJ1-5, with D possibly matching TRBD1 (5 bases). The V gene's germline CDR1 is SGHVS and CDR2 FQNEAQ. The CDR3 sequence is 15 residues long. V was cut by 5 bases and J by 9 bases, with 20 bases left in between. Here the CDR3 reads CASSRRRGPYPPQHF. The CDR3 DNA is TGTGCCAGCAGCCGCCGCCGGGGCCCCTATCCGCCCCAGCATTTT. The whole variable domain, filled in from reference TRBV7-8 and TRBJ1-5, reads GAGVSQSPRYKVAKRGQDVALRCDPISGHVSLFWYQQALGQGPEFLTYFQNEAQLDKSGLPSDRFFAERPEGSVSTLKIQRTQQEDSAVYLCASSRRRGPYPPQHFGDGTRLSIL.

The chain links TRBV6-6 to TRBJ2-1; 9 bases map to TRBD1. Germline lookup yields CDR1 MNHNY and CDR2 SVGAGI (reference sequence). V trimming: 0 bases; J trimming: 9 bases; junction bases outside the gene matches: 6. CDR3 length equals 15 residues. The CDR3 nucleotides read TGTGCCAGCAGTTACTCGGGGACAGGGTCATCTGAGCAGTTCTTC. The encoded protein is CASSYSGTGSSEQFF.

The chain couples TRBV6-5 to TRBJ1-2, with 7 bases lining up with TRBD1. Germline V gene data show CDR1 as MNHEY and CDR2 as SVGAGI. This CDR3 comprises 12 residues. V gave up 7 bases and J gave up 8 bases; unmatched junction bases: 7. This CDR3 is CASKQDRKGYTF. CDR3 coding DNA: TGTGCCAGCAAACAGGACAGGAAAGGCTACACCTTC.

This clonotype was seen ten or more times. This sequence joins TRBV7-6 and TRBJ2-7, with D possibly being TRBD2 (5 bases). With 0 bases removed from V and 1 base from J, the gap between germline ends came to 7 bases. CDR1 SGHVS and CDR2 FNYEAQ come from the germline V gene. There are 14 residues in the CDR3. The CDR3: CASSLAPGSYEQYF. For the CDR3, the DNA is TGTGCCAGCAGCTTAGCGCCGGGATCCTACGAGCAGTACTTC.

The chain recombines TRBV12-3 or TRBV12-4 with TRBJ1-6, with D tentatively TRBD1 (5 bases). CDR3 size: 16 residues. Deletions cut 6 bases from V and 8 bases from J, with 20 bases between. The CDR3, as DNA: TGTGCCAGCAGCCAAAACCTGCGGGGGGATTATTCACCCCTCCACTTT. As protein: CASSQNLRGDYSPLHF.

The gene calls are TRBV28 and TRBJ2-6, with D possibly being TRBD2 (5 bases). CDR1 is MDHEN and CDR2 is SYDVKM in the germline V gene. The CDR3 has 15 residues. Trimming pared 6 bases from V and 0 bases from J, leaving 9 bases between. CDR3 bases: TGTGCCAGCAGACTGGCGGGCTCTGGGGCCAACGTCCTGACTTTC. Protein product: CASRLAGSGANVLTF.

The chain couples TRBV7-4 to TRBJ1-2, with D uncertain. The germline V gene encodes CDR1 SGHVT and CDR2 SQSDAQ. This CDR3 comprises 14 residues. V was clipped by 5 bases and J by 6 bases, with 16 bases between them. The CDR3 nucleotides read TGTGCCAGCAGCCAAAATGCGGCTGCCCATGGCTACACCTTC. Translating it yields CASSQNAAAHGYTF.

The chain has TRBV30 and TRBJ2-4; TRBD2 matches 9 bases. Germline V gene lookup returns CDR1 GTSNPN and CDR2 SVGIG (reference sequence). This CDR3 contains 14 residues. Germline trimming cut 5 bases from V and 8 bases from J; bases unmatched to any gene: 10. In nucleotides, the CDR3 is TGTGCCTGGGCGGGGGGGGGGTCGAGAGACATTCAGTACTTC. It codes for CAWAGGGSRDIQYF.

This chain uses TRBV6-2 or TRBV6-3 with TRBJ2-1; 12 bases map to TRBD2. The trim removed 5 bases at V and 2 bases at J, leaving 7 bases unmatched. The CDR3 covers 17 residues. Germline loops: CDR1 MNHEY, CDR2 SVGEGT. The CDR3 coding sequence is TGTGCCAGCAGTAAACTCTGGACTAGCGGGGCCTACAATGAGCAGTTCTTC. Amino acid sequence: CASSKLWTSGAYNEQFF.

A note on this clonotype: A clone one base away is much larger, so this may be a read error. This chain connects TRBV12-3 or TRBV12-4 to TRBJ1-1; D is unclear. There are 14 residues in the CDR3. The CDR3, as DNA: TGTGCCAGCAGGTTAGTGGCGGCGAACACTGAAGCTTTCTTT. Residues: CASRLVAANTEAFF.

V gene TRBV7-9 combines with J gene TRBJ1-1; D remains ambiguous. Trimming removed 8 bases at V and 1 base at J, with 14 bases between. This CDR3 is 14 amino acids long. CDR1 is SEHNR, CDR2 FQNEAQ, per germline (reference sequence). The CDR3 region is CASGALDKNTEAFF. DNA for the CDR3: TGTGCCAGCGGCGCGCTAGACAAGAACACTGAAGCTTTCTTT.

This clonotype was detected only a few times. The chain carries TRBV5-1 and TRBJ2-7, with D perhaps assigned TRBD1 or TRBD2 (5 bases each). Trimming cost V 4 bases and J 5 bases, with 16 bases left between them. In germline, CDR1 is SGHRS, CDR2 YFSETQ. This CDR3 has 14 amino acids. Written as DNA, the CDR3 is TGCGCCAGCAGCGGGGGATCAGGGCTACACGAGCAGTACTTC. Translating gives CASSGGSGLHEQYF.

J is TRBJ2-2 and V is TRBV11-2, with a possible D match to TRBD2 (5 bases). The CDR3 sequence is 17 residues long. With 1 base removed from V and 6 bases from J, the gap between germline ends came to 18 bases. Germline V gene data show CDR1 as SGHAT and CDR2 as FQNNGV. DNA of the CDR3: TGTGCCAGCAGCTTAGTCGCGGTACTAGTCTCAGCCGGGGAGCTGTTTTTT. This sequence encodes CASSLVAVLVSAGELFF.

This clonotype has only a few counts. CDR3 sequence (DNA): TGTGCCAGCAGCTTAGCGGGACAGGGAAGCGAAAAACTGTTTTTT. Amino acids: CASSLAGQGSEKLFF. The chain recombines TRBV7-9 with TRBJ1-4; 9 nucleotides match TRBD1. The germline CDR1 and CDR2 sequences are SEHNR and FQNEAQ (reference sequence). The ends lost 0 bases at V and 8 bases at J; junction bases unmatched: 4. There are 15 residues in the CDR3. The whole variable domain, filled in from reference TRBV7-9 and TRBJ1-4, reads DTGVSQNPRHKITKRGQNVTFRCDPISEHNRLYWYRQTLGQGPEFLTYFQNEAQLEKSRLLSDRFSAERPKGSFSTLEIQRTEQGDSAMYLCASSLAGQGSEKLFFGSGTQLSVL.